A selection of T cell receptor beta chains follows, all from one sample in a study of cytomegalovirus exposure and HLA in healthy donors. TCRdb keeps only in-frame clones here, not all; method: immunoSEQ multiplex PCR. This table holds roughly 120,000 clones, 73% found once. Sequenced material: PBMCs. The source is a man in his forties in good health and CMV-seronegative. Both conserved end residues are part of each CDR3. Fields, in order: CDR3 protein, CDR3 DNA, J gene, V gene, D gene, clone size. A D gene is named only where the DNA matches it firmly. Rows give clone size only sometimes, using once, few, many, or a class for an expanded clone.

CDR3 protein: CASSLRPRAADQPQHF
CDR3 DNA: TGTGCCAGCAGTTTAAGGCCCAGGGCAGCTGATCAGCCCCAGCATTTT
J gene: TRBJ1-5
V gene: TRBV27
D gene: .
clone size: few

CDR3 protein: CASSQGHSGGAGNEQYF
CDR3 DNA: TGTGCCAGCAGCCAGGGACATAGCGGGGGGGCCGGGAACGAGCAGTACTTC
J gene: TRBJ2-7
V gene: TRBV4-2
D gene: TRBD2
clone size: few

CDR3 protein: CASSGTGENTEAFF
CDR3 DNA: TGTGCCAGCAGCGGGACAGGGGAAAACACTGAAGCTTTCTTT
J gene: TRBJ1-1
V gene: TRBV13
D gene: TRBD1
clone size: few

CDR3 protein: CASSLDLSEKLFF
CDR3 DNA: TGTGCCAGCAGCTTAGATCTGAGTGAAAAACTGTTTTTT
J gene: TRBJ1-4
V gene: TRBV11-2
D gene: .
clone size: .

CDR3 protein: CASSSKRDSYGYTF
CDR3 DNA: TGTGCCAGCAGCTCAAAAAGGGACAGCTATGGCTACACCTTC
J gene: TRBJ1-2
V gene: TRBV7-2
D gene: TRBD1
clone size: once

CDR3 protein: CASKTTGVDTQYF
CDR3 DNA: TGTGCCAGCAAGACCACAGGGGTAGATACGCAGTATTTT
J gene: TRBJ2-3
V gene: TRBV6-5
D gene: TRBD1
clone size: .

CDR3 protein: CASSLLGQGYEQYF
CDR3 DNA: TGTGCCAGCAGCCTGTTGGGACAGGGCTACGAGCAGTACTTC
J gene: TRBJ2-7
V gene: TRBV27
D gene: TRBD1
clone size: .

CDR3 protein: CASSIYRGQGGYGTEAFF
CDR3 DNA: TGTGCCAGTAGTATCTATCGGGGACAGGGGGGCTACGGCACTGAAGCTTTCTTT
J gene: TRBJ1-1
V gene: TRBV19
D gene: TRBD1
clone size: .

CDR3 protein: CASSDRGNGANVLTF
CDR3 DNA: TGTGCCAGCAGCGACAGGGGGAACGGGGCCAACGTCCTGACTTTC
J gene: TRBJ2-6
V gene: TRBV7-3
D gene: TRBD1
clone size: .

CDR3 protein: CASSSLTGDAQETQYF
CDR3 DNA: TGTGCTAGCAGCTCCCTGACAGGGGACGCCCAAGAGACCCAGTACTTC
J gene: TRBJ2-5
V gene: TRBV7-7
D gene: TRBD1
clone size: .

CDR3 protein: CASSTEYPTQYF
CDR3 DNA: TGTGCCAGTAGTACCGAGTACCCTACGCAGTATTTT
J gene: TRBJ2-3
V gene: TRBV19
D gene: .
clone size: few

CDR3 protein: CASSQQGRGGDIGLVF
CDR3 DNA: TGTGCCAGCTCACAACAGGGCCGCGGTGGCGATATCGGCTTGGTCTTC
J gene: TRBJ2-1
V gene: TRBV18
D gene: .
clone size: few

CDR3 protein: CASSEAGRTPQHF
CDR3 DNA: TGTGCCAGCAGTGAGGCAGGGAGGACGCCCCAGCATTTT
J gene: TRBJ1-5
V gene: TRBV6-1
D gene: .
clone size: once

CDR3 protein: CASKERGARTYNEQFF
CDR3 DNA: TGTGCCAGTAAGGAGCGGGGGGCCAGAACCTACAATGAGCAGTTCTTC
J gene: TRBJ2-1
V gene: TRBV19
D gene: TRBD2
clone size: .

CDR3 protein: CASSVYRGFSYEQYF
CDR3 DNA: TGTGCCAGCAGCGTATACAGGGGGTTTTCCTACGAGCAGTACTTC
J gene: TRBJ2-7
V gene: TRBV5-6
D gene: TRBD1
clone size: .

CDR3 protein: CAWSSNAEGCGNEKLFF
CDR3 DNA: TGTGCCTGGAGTTCAAACGCGGAGGGGTGCGGAAATGAAAAACTGTTTTTT
J gene: TRBJ1-4
V gene: TRBV30
D gene: .
clone size: .